Shown below are 15 T cell receptor beta chains from a single sample sequenced in a study of T-cell reconstitution after alpha-beta-depleted transplantation in children. Library preparation (for TCRbeta) was performed with unique molecular identifiers. TCRdb analysed the PCR reads with MiXCR anew, one entry per CDR3 protein. The sample shows 450,000 to 550,000 distinct CDR3 sequences, more than 9.5% of them seen only once. This specimen was PBMCs, mostly from graft donor cells, taken 180 days after TCRalphabeta/CD19-depleted stem cell transplant. All receptors come from a female patient between 2 and 15 years old who had a stem cell transplant for aplastic anemia, so the T cells may come from the graft donor.

This clonotype was observed a handful of times. The J gene is TRBJ1-1, the V gene TRBV11-2; unclear D gene. The V end was cut by 1 base, the J end by 8 bases, with 14 bases between. Germline values: CDR1 SGHAT, CDR2 FQNNGV. The CDR3 has 14 amino acids. The CDR3 region is CASSLVRKPFEAFF. The CDR3 nucleotides read TGTGCCAGCAGCTTAGTTAGAAAACCCTTCGAAGCTTTCTTT.

Remarks on this clonotype: Likely a read error: the CDR3 ends without its conserved phenylalanine or tryptophan. This sequence joins TRBV7-9 and TRBJ2-7, with 9 bases matching TRBD2. With V trimmed by 6 bases and J by 3 bases, 12 bases remained unmatched. In germline, CDR1 is SEHNR, CDR2 FQNEAQ (reference sequence). There are 16 residues in the CDR3. The CDR3 sequence: CASSFTAATSGYEQYS. CDR3 bases: TGTGCCAGCAGTTTTACCGCCGCGACTAGCGGCTACGAGCAGTACTCC.

The chain is built from TRBV4-2 and TRBJ2-3; TRBD1 aligns across 10 bases. J lost 2 bases, V lost 2 bases, and 7 bases had no gene match. Germline V lookup: CDR1 LGHNA, CDR2 YNFKEQ. The CDR3 is 17 amino acids. This CDR3 is CASSQQIRQGATDTQYF. The CDR3 nucleotides are TGTGCCAGCAGCCAACAAATCAGACAGGGGGCCACAGATACGCAGTATTTT.

This clonotype appeared a few times. The J gene is TRBJ2-3, the V gene TRBV7-9; 9 bases map to TRBD2. Germline values: CDR1 SEHNR, CDR2 FQNEAQ (reference sequence). The CDR3 totals 17 residues. Losses at the gene ends were 2 bases for V and 4 bases for J; bases not matched to a gene: 10. CDR3 DNA sequence: TGTGCCAGCAGCTTACACCTAGCGGGACCGTTTTCAGATACGCAGTATTTT. Encoded protein: CASSLHLAGPFSDTQYF. The full variable domain, in which reference TRBV7-9 and TRBJ2-3 provide the parts outside the CDR3, is DTGVSQNPRHKITKRGQNVTFRCDPISEHNRLYWYRQTLGQGPEFLTYFQNEAQLEKSRLLSDRFSAERPKGSFSTLEIQRTEQGDSAMYLCASSLHLAGPFSDTQYFGPGTRLTVL.

The CDR3 DNA follows: TGTGCCAGCACCGAAATGGGTCCCGAAGGAGCTTTCTTT. Translation: CASTEMGPEGAFF. This chain connects TRBV12-3 or TRBV12-4 to TRBJ1-1; D unresolved. Trimming left V 7 bases short and J 10 bases short, with 19 bases between. This CDR3 is 13 amino acids long.

About this clonotype itself: No conserved phenylalanine or tryptophan ends this CDR3, so it is likely a read error. J is TRBJ1-1 and V is TRBV20-1; the D is unclear. Trimming removed 5 bases from V and 0 bases from J, with 4 bases in between. CDR3 size: 11 residues. The germline CDR1 and CDR2 sequences are DFQATT and SNEGSKA (reference sequence). DNA for the CDR3: TGCAGTGCTCAATTGAACACTGAAGCTTTCATT. It translates to CSAQLNTEAFI.

The chain carries TRBV2 and TRBJ1-2; 12 nucleotides line up with TRBD1. V lost 7 bases, J lost 4 bases, and 7 bases stayed unmatched. From germline, CDR1 is SNHLY and CDR2 FYNNEI. This CDR3 spans 15 amino acids. The CDR3 loop is CASKTGTGGLYGYTF. The CDR3 DNA reads TGTGCCAGCAAAACGGGGACAGGGGGCCTCTATGGCTACACCTTC.

This clonotype was detected only a few times. The V gene is TRBV2, the J gene TRBJ2-1; 13 positions agree with TRBD2. The CDR3 length is 15 residues. The V gene end was trimmed by 5 bases and the J gene end by 6 bases; junction bases not matched to a gene: 4. Per germline, CDR1 SNHLY and CDR2 FYNNEI. CDR3 residues: CASSNGLAGVNEQFF. The CDR3 DNA sequence: TGTGCCAGCAGTAACGGACTAGCGGGAGTCAATGAGCAGTTCTTC.

The chain uses TRBV20-1 and TRBJ2-3; 7 bases agree with TRBD2. Germline lookup yields CDR1 DFQATT and CDR2 SNEGSKA (reference sequence). V lost 2 bases, J lost 4 bases, and 6 bases stayed unmatched. This CDR3 is 14 amino acids long. In nucleotides, the CDR3 is TGCAGTGCTAGACTGCTTGGGGGGGCAGATACGCAGTATTTT. Translated: CSARLLGGADTQYF.

As concerns this clonotype: A junction end diverges from the germline sequence, so it may reflect a read error. The V call is TRBV7-3, the J call TRBJ2-3, with 8 bases that match TRBD2. Per the germline V gene, CDR1 is SGHTA and CDR2 is FQGTGA. The CDR3 runs 16 residues. This chain's CDR3 is CASSLTGTSGADTQNF. In nucleotides, the CDR3 is TGTGCCAGCAGCTTAACCGGGACTAGTGGGGCAGATACGCAGAATTTT.

This clonotype was counted only a few times. The rearrangement links TRBV2 to TRBJ2-1, with D possibly matching TRBD1 (6 bases). Deletions cut 8 bases from V and 6 bases from J, with 29 bases between. The CDR3 spans 18 residues. Germline CDR1 and CDR2: SNHLY and FYNNEI. The CDR3 nucleotides read TGTGCCAGCGCATCTGAGACAGTTTTCCCAGGGGCTATCAATGAGCAGTTCTTC. As protein: CASASETVFPGAINEQFF.

The chain has TRBV28 and TRBJ2-5; TRBD1 matches at 9 bases. Germline values: CDR1 MDHEN, CDR2 SYDVKM. J gave up 4 bases and V 3 bases, and 9 bases lay outside the gene matches. The CDR3 has 16 amino acids. The CDR3 is CASSFLGQGSGETQYF. CDR3 sequence (DNA): TGTGCCAGCAGTTTCCTCGGACAGGGGTCGGGAGAGACCCAGTACTTC.

This clonotype has a count of ten or more. V is TRBV10-3 and J is TRBJ2-5; no clear D gene. Germline V gene sequence: CDR1 ENHRY, CDR2 SYGVKD. This CDR3 is built from 13 residues. V was cut by 5 bases and J by 3 bases, with 10 bases left in between. CDR3 coding DNA: TGTGCCATCAGTCCCGGCGGAGAAGAGACCCAGTACTTC. Its protein product is CAISPGGEETQYF.

The chain combines TRBV28 with TRBJ2-5; D gene uncertain. Trimming took 3 bases from V and 5 from J, leaving 7 bases between them. This CDR3 has 12 amino acids. Germline CDR1 and CDR2: MDHEN and SYDVKM. In DNA form, the CDR3 reads TGTGCCAGCAGTTTTCGGTGGGAGACCCAGTACTTC. Protein sequence: CASSFRWETQYF.

The chain carries TRBV27 and TRBJ2-7; 10 bases align to TRBD2. With 3 bases clipped from V and 5 bases from J, the junction kept 13 bases outside the gene matches. Germline CDR1 reads MNHEY; CDR2 reads SMNVEV (reference sequence). CDR3 length: 17 amino acids. The CDR3 loop reads CASSFGELAGEFNEQYF. CDR3 coding DNA: TGTGCCAGCAGTTTCGGGGAGCTAGCGGGAGAATTCAACGAGCAGTACTTC.